This TCR beta chain originates from a study of human T cells and chemical hapten exposure. General observations from the study: TCRs at high frequency, those above 1 in 1000, did not change with DPC sensitization.

Sample time point: healthy volunteer bleed at 6 weeks. Total RNA was extracted from unfractionated whole blood. This clonotype was seen repeatedly, ten times or more. Its specificity is unknown. MiXCR was run by TCRdb on the RACE reads, yielding one entry per CDR3 protein. The table lists approximately 59,000 distinct CDR3 sequences, 6% to 7% of them singletons. The CDR3 contains 15 residues. In germline, CDR1 is SGHDN, CDR2 FVKESK. Trimming cost V 3 bases and J 4 bases; bases outside gene matches: 7. The sequencing sample was made of whole blood. The clonotype was recovered from a female donor in good health. Some clones in this sample may be carry-over from other donors' samples. V usage is TRBV14 and J usage is TRBJ2-3, with 7 bases fitting TRBD1. The CDR3 region is CASSHSAGGADTQYF. In DNA, the CDR3 is TGTGCCAGCAGCCATTCGGCAGGGGGTGCAGATACGCAGTATTTT.